The rows below give T cell receptor beta chains drawn from one sample of a study of cytomegalovirus exposure and HLA in healthy donors. Some clones are missing from TCRdb's copy, which holds only in-frame ones; the method was immunoSEQ multiplex PCR. This table holds more than 200,000 clones, over 80% found once. The sequenced sample was PBMCs. These receptors were collected from a man aged 40-49 years in good health and CMV-seropositive. CDR3s leave out the opening cysteine and the closing phenylalanine or tryptophan. The D gene is left open where the match is weak. Some rows have no size entry. The others give once, few or many, or a class for an expanded clone.

v_call	d_call	j_call	clone_size	cdr3_aa
TRBV19	-	TRBJ1-4	-	ASSILQGRDEKLF
TRBV6-5	TRBD1	TRBJ1-1	-	ASSIATGASTEAF
TRBV11-2	-	TRBJ2-5	-	ASSLDLGPGEGETQY
TRBV19	TRBD1	TRBJ1-1	-	ASMDRGGNTEAF
TRBV25-1	TRBD1	TRBJ1-1	-	ASSARGTGNTEAF
TRBV30	TRBD2	TRBJ2-7	-	AWDSSGGGEQY
TRBV29-1	TRBD1	TRBJ2-2	-	SVVTGAGELF
TRBV7-3	-	TRBJ2-1	-	ASSLIGQGIGEQF
TRBV20-1	-	TRBJ1-2	-	SAPLVYGYT
TRBV18	TRBD1	TRBJ1-2	-	ASSTGQADYGYT
TRBV6-4	-	TRBJ2-3	many	ASGTLHTDTQY
TRBV11-2	-	TRBJ1-1	-	ASSLVGAEAF
TRBV27	-	TRBJ2-3	-	ASSSQRDPSTDTQY
TRBV6-5	-	TRBJ1-1	-	ASRTETNTEAF
TRBV4-1	-	TRBJ2-1	once	ASSRWEMTSSSYNEQF
TRBV2	-	TRBJ2-1	few	ASSSPPDFYNEQF
TRBV14	-	TRBJ1-2	-	ASSQEEGDYGYT
TRBV18	TRBD2	TRBJ2-2	-	ASSPQREGTGELF
TRBV19	TRBD1	TRBJ2-7	-	ASSPTGSSYEQY
TRBV25-1	TRBD2	TRBJ2-7	-	ASSEQTGTSGMEEQY
TRBV4-1	TRBD2	TRBJ2-4	-	ASSQESAGGGDIQY
TRBV6-1	-	TRBJ2-3	-	ASSSVPDTQY
TRBV29-1	TRBD2	TRBJ2-1	few	SVYGTSGRGNEQF
TRBV19	TRBD2	TRBJ2-1	-	ASSIGASGRAGEQF
TRBV6-1	-	TRBJ2-1	-	ASSESVGGQDEQF
TRBV7-8	-	TRBJ1-1	-	ASSLYGDTEAF
TRBV5-6	-	TRBJ2-2	-	ASSGERGGELF
TRBV13	-	TRBJ1-2	-	ASTDGTRNYGYT
TRBV11-2	-	TRBJ2-2	-	ASSLRQTITGELF
TRBV19	-	TRBJ1-5	-	ASSREFWGDQPQH
TRBV6-1	TRBD1	TRBJ2-1	-	ASSRTGTGNEQF
TRBV7-8	-	TRBJ2-7	-	ASSLVAESSYEQY
TRBV7-9	TRBD1	TRBJ1-5	few	ASSLAWDRDPQPQH
TRBV27	TRBD1	TRBJ1-2	-	ASSLDPGTGDVYGYT
TRBV5-1	TRBD2	TRBJ2-1	-	ASSPGLAVPYNEQF
TRBV5-1	-	TRBJ2-7	-	ASSKTSPRESEQY
TRBV29-1	-	TRBJ2-7	-	SAEDSSYEQY
TRBV20-1	-	TRBJ2-3	-	SASHSDTQY
TRBV5-1	TRBD2	TRBJ2-7	-	ASSFTSGSLYEQY
TRBV18	TRBD1	TRBJ2-2	-	ASSPWSTGQGGTGELF
TRBV7-8	TRBD2	TRBJ2-1	-	ASSFLAGVNNEQF
TRBV28	TRBD1	TRBJ1-1	-	AGQGRTEAF
TRBV4-2	-	TRBJ1-2	-	ASSPTGAALRGVTYGYT
TRBV5-5	-	TRBJ2-6	-	ASSFILSGANVLT
TRBV5-6	TRBD2	TRBJ2-5	-	ASSLLAGEVETQY
TRBV6-4	TRBD2	TRBJ2-1	-	ASSATSGGYNEQF
TRBV5-1	TRBD2	TRBJ2-2	-	ASSHGLAGGDTGELF
TRBV4-2	-	TRBJ2-5	-	ASSPGTGTPEETQY
TRBV19	TRBD1	TRBJ1-1	-	ASSTMTGGFTEAF
TRBV6-1	TRBD2	TRBJ2-5	-	ASSEALAGGPRETQY
TRBV7-8	-	TRBJ1-3	-	ASSPVGGGSGNTIY
TRBV7-9	TRBD1	TRBJ1-1	few	ASSGTGGIVNTEAF
TRBV7-8	TRBD2	TRBJ2-2	once	ASSLNPSGSTGELF
TRBV6-1	-	TRBJ1-1	-	ASSARGRDTEAF
TRBV14	TRBD1	TRBJ2-7	-	ASSLTGTGDHEQY